Following are 9 T cell receptor beta chains from one sample sequenced in a study of CD8 T cells in Susac syndrome (dated by TCRdb to about 2019). Library generation was performed with the immunoSEQ multiplex PCR assay. RNA was extracted with the RNeasy kit and roughly 0.5 to 1 ug was reverse transcribed using random hexamers. Starting from the raw public reads, TCRdb applied fastp trimming at Q25, assembled clones with MiXCR and retained in-frame beta chains. One record per CDR3 amino acid sequence lists the most common genes and DNA. For this sample the table gives around 190,000 distinct CDR3 sequences, of which 85% to 95% were detected only once. The ten most abundant clones make up around 0.1% of the sample. Sequencing used CD4+ T cells from PBMCs. These receptors all come from a human donor in good health.

The gene calls are TRBV19 and TRBJ1-6; no clear D. Germline V gene data show CDR1 as LNHDA and CDR2 as SQIVND (reference sequence). With 7 bases removed from V and 2 bases from J, the gap between germline ends came to 15 bases. This CDR3 has 16 amino acids. The CDR3 nucleotides are TGTGCCAGTACCCCCTCGGAGGACGCCTATAATTCACCCCTCCACTTT. Protein product: CASTPSEDAYNSPLHF.

This chain connects TRBV19 to TRBJ2-7; TRBD1 aligns across 9 bases. The CDR3 is 13 residues long. V gave up 6 bases and J gave up 5 bases; unmatched junction bases: 5. Germline CDR1 reads LNHDA; CDR2 reads SQIVND (reference sequence). The CDR3 sequence: CASSRDRENEQYF. CDR3 DNA: TGTGCCAGTAGCCGGGACAGGGAAAACGAGCAGTACTTC.

For the CDR3, the DNA is TGTGCCAGCAGTCGAGGGGGAACCTACGAGCAGTACGTC. It yields the protein CASSRGGTYEQYV. The chain uses TRBV6-5 and TRBJ2-7, with D perhaps TRBD1 (6 bases). CDR1 is MNHEY and CDR2 is SVGAGI in the germline V gene. The CDR3 consists of 13 residues. V was pared by 5 bases and J by 2 bases, with 10 bases between.

In DNA form, the CDR3 reads TGTGCCAGCAGAACGATAAGGGACACTGAAGCTTTCTTT. Translation gives CASRTIRDTEAFF. The V and J genes are TRBV6-5 and TRBJ1-1; D not resolved. The CDR3 extends over 13 amino acids. V lost 6 bases and J lost 3, with 11 bases in between. Germline V gene sequence: CDR1 MNHEY, CDR2 SVGAGI.

The genes are TRBV6-6 and TRBJ2-3; maybe TRBD2 (5 bases). The CDR3 length is 12 residues. The V gene lost 7 bases and the J gene lost 8 bases, with 13 bases spanning the gap. The V gene's germline CDR1 is MNHNY and CDR2 SVGAGI (reference sequence). The CDR3 bases are TGTGCCAGCACGACTAATCGCGGTACGCAGTATTTT. Protein product: CASTTNRGTQYF.

CDR3 in amino acids: CAWASYNEQFF. CDR3 nucleotide sequence: TGTGCCTGGGCTAGTTACAATGAGCAGTTCTTC. The chain carries TRBV30 and TRBJ2-1; unclear D gene. Trimming took 5 bases from V and 4 from J, leaving 6 bases between them. This CDR3 region has 11 residues. Germline loops: CDR1 GTSNPN, CDR2 SVGIG (reference sequence).

The DNA of the CDR3 is TGTGCCACCAGCAGAGTTGAAAGAGAGACCCAGTACTTC. This translates into CATSRVERETQYF. The J gene is TRBJ2-5, the V gene TRBV15; D is ambiguous. The CDR3 has 13 residues. The germline V gene has CDR1 LNHNV and CDR2 YYDKDF (reference sequence). With 1 base removed from V and 4 bases from J, the gap between germline ends came to 7 bases.

This sequence joins TRBV24-1 and TRBJ1-2, with 8 bases fitting TRBD1. This CDR3 is 15 amino acids long. Trimming at V came to 4 bases and at J to 3 bases, leaving 6 bases not matched to a gene. CDR1 is KGHDR and CDR2 is SFDVKD in the germline V gene. Here the CDR3 DNA reads TGTGCCACCAGTGACACCAAGACAGGGGACTATGGCTACACCTTC. Translated, it gives CATSDTKTGDYGYTF.

This chain uses TRBV29-1 with TRBJ2-5, with TRBD1 matching 8 bases. Germline CDR1 SQVTM, CDR2 ANQGSEA. This CDR3 is 15 amino acids long. Trimming cost V 6 bases and J 5 bases; bases outside gene matches: 14. CDR3 coding DNA: TGCAGCGTCGCCTCCGGGACAGGCCTAGGGGAGACCCAGTACTTC. It encodes CSVASGTGLGETQYF.